This T cell receptor (beta chain) was identified in a study of blood T cell repertoires in COVID-19. Per germline, CDR1 MNHEY and CDR2 SVGAGI. The CDR3 extends over 13 amino acids. Trimming pared 4 bases from V and 8 bases from J, leaving 12 bases between. Living in 24 US areas, the participants were between about 18 and 95 years of age. Sequencing was performed with immunoSEQ multiplex PCR; in TCRdb, only in-frame clones are kept and a portion is missing. This table has around 290,000 clones, 70% to 90% appearing once. The chain is built from TRBV6-5 and TRBJ2-1; perhaps TRBD1 as D (6 bases). The sample consisted of PBMCs or T cells enriched from blood (not recorded which). The sequence came from a woman aged 55-69 years in a cohort exposed to, infected with or recovered from COVID-19 (not recorded which). CDR3 coding DNA: TGTGCCAGCAGTTCCTCCAGGGGCGATGAGCAGTTCTTC. This gives the protein CASSSSRGDEQFF.